A single sample gave rise to the 5 T cell receptor beta chains below, sequenced in a study of blood T cell repertoires in COVID-19. Produced via immunoSEQ multiplex PCR; TCRdb's table is partial and in-frame only. This sample yields tens of thousands of clones, of which approximately 85% are seen a single time; approximately 11% belongs to the top ten. Sequenced input: peripheral blood. The origin of the receptors is a man between 60 and 75 years old with COVID-19, enrolled during active disease.

V gene TRBV2 combines with J gene TRBJ2-7; weak D call: TRBD1 (5 bases). The CDR3 contains 12 residues. Germline CDR1 SNHLY, CDR2 FYNNEI. V lost 3 bases and J 3 bases, leaving 6 bases between the germline ends. The CDR3 DNA follows: TGTGCCAGCAGTGATAGGGGCTACGAGCAGTACTTC. It codes for CASSDRGYEQYF.

The chain carries TRBV5-1 and TRBJ1-5; a possible D gene is TRBD1 (6 bases). CDR1 SGHRS and CDR2 YFSETQ come from the germline V gene. V was pared by 4 bases and J by 4 bases, with 9 bases between. The CDR3 spans 13 residues. CDR3 amino acids: CASSHGQNQPQHF. As DNA, the CDR3 is TGCGCCAGCAGCCACGGACAGAATCAGCCCCAGCATTTT. Drawing the rest from reference TRBV5-1 and TRBJ1-5, the complete variable domain is KAGVTQTPRYLIKTRGQQVTLSCSPISGHRSVSWYQQTPGQGLQFLFEYFSETQRNKGNFPGRFSGRQFSNSRSEMNVSTLELGDSALYLCASSHGQNQPQHFGDGTRLSIL.

The chain is built from TRBV7-9 and TRBJ2-7; no reliable D call. V was pared by 5 bases and J by 4 bases, with 6 bases between. This CDR3 has 11 residues. Germline CDR1 SEHNR, CDR2 FQNEAQ (reference sequence). The CDR3 DNA sequence: TGTGCCAGCAGCCAGATGTACGAGCAGTACTTC. Protein product: CASSQMYEQYF. Full variable domain (rest looked up from reference TRBV7-9 and TRBJ2-7): DTGVSQNPRHKITKRGQNVTFRCDPISEHNRLYWYRQTLGQGPEFLTYFQNEAQLEKSRLLSDRFSAERPKGSFSTLEIQRTEQGDSAMYLCASSQMYEQYFGPGTRLTVT.

The rearrangement uses TRBV15 and TRBJ2-1; 8 positions agree with TRBD2. V lost 6 bases and J lost 2; bases outside the gene matches: 9. Per the germline V gene, CDR1 is LNHNV and CDR2 is YYDKDF (reference sequence). The CDR3 is made up of 16 amino acids. The CDR3 DNA reads TGTGCCACCAGTAGGGTTGGGCGGGGGGCCTACAATGAGCAGTTCTTC. Translation: CATSRVGRGAYNEQFF.

CDR3 nucleotides: TGTGCCATCAAAGACGGGGGGGCCGACGGGGAGCTGTTTTTT. Protein: CAIKDGGADGELFF. The chain combines TRBV10-3 with TRBJ2-2, with 8 bases aligning to TRBD2. This CDR3 is 14 amino acids long. Germline V gene sequence: CDR1 ENHRY, CDR2 SYGVKD. With V trimmed by 7 bases and J by 7 bases, 8 bases remained unmatched.